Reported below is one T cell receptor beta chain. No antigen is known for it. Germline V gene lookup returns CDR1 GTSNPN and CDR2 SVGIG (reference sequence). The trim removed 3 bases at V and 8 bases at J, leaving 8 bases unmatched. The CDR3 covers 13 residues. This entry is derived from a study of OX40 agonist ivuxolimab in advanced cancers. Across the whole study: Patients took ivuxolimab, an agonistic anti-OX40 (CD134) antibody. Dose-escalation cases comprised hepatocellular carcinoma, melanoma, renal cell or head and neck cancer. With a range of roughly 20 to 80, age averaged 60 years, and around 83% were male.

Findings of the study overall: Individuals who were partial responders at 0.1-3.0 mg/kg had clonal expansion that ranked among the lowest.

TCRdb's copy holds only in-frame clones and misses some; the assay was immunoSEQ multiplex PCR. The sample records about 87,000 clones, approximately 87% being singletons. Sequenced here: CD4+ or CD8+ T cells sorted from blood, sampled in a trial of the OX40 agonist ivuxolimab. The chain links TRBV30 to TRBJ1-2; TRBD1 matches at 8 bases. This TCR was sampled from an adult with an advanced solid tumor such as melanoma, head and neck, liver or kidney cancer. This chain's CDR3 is CAWSQGTGGGYTF. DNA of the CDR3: TGTGCCTGGAGCCAAGGGACAGGTGGAGGCTACACCTTC.